This T cell receptor beta chain is from a study of OX40 agonist ivuxolimab in advanced cancers. Assay: immunoSEQ multiplex PCR; the TCRdb copy retains only in-frame clones and omits some. This sample has more than 65,000 clones, with around 88% found just once. Trimming took 6 bases from V and 7 from J, leaving 13 bases between them. Germline CDR1 and CDR2: SNHLY and FYNNEI. CDR3 length: 12 residues. The sample was CD4+ or CD8+ T cells sorted from blood, taken in a trial of the OX40 agonist ivuxolimab. The source of this sequence is an adult with an advanced solid tumor such as melanoma, head and neck, liver or kidney cancer. This chain connects TRBV2 to TRBJ2-7; possibly TRBD2 for D (5 bases). CDR3 coding DNA: TGTGCCAGCAGACTTCACCCGGGGGAGCAGTACTTC. It yields the protein CASRLHPGEQYF.